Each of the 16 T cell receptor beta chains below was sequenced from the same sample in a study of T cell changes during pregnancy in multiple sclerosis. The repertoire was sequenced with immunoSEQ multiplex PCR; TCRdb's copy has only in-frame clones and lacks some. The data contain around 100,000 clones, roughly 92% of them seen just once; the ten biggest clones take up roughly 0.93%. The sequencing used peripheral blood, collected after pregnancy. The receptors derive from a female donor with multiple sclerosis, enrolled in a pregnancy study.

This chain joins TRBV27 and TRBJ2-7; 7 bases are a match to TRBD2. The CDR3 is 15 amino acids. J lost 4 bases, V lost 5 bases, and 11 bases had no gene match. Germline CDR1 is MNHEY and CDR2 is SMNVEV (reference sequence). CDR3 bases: TGTGCCAGCAGTCTTCTCTTGGGAGGGCTTTACGAGCAGTACTTC. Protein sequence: CASSLLLGGLYEQYF.

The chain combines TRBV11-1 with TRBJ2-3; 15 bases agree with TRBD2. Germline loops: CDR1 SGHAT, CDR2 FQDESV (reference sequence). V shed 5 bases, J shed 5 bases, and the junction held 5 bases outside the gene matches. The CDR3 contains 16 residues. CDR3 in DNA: TGTGCCAGCAGCAGGGGACTAGCGGGGGGTGGAGATACGCAGTATTTT. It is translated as CASSRGLAGGGDTQYF.

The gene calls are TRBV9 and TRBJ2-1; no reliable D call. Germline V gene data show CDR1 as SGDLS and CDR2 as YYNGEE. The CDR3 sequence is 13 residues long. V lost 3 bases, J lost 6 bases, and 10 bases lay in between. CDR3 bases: TGTGCCAGCAGCGGGTCTGTCGGCAATGAGCAGTTCTTC. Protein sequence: CASSGSVGNEQFF.

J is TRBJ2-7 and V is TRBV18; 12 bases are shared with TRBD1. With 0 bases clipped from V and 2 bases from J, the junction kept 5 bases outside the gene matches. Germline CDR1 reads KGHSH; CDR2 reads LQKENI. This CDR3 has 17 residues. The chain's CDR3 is CASSPPGTGGPPYEQYF. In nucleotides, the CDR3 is TGTGCCAGCTCACCACCCGGGACAGGGGGCCCCCCCTACGAGCAGTACTTC.

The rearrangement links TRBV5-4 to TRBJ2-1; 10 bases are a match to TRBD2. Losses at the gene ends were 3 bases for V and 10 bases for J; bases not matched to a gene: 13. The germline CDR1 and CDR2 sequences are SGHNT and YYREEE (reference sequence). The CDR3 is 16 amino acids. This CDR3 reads CASSYGTSDSRGEQFF. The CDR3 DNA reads TGTGCCAGCAGCTACGGGACTAGCGATAGTAGGGGGGAGCAGTTCTTC.

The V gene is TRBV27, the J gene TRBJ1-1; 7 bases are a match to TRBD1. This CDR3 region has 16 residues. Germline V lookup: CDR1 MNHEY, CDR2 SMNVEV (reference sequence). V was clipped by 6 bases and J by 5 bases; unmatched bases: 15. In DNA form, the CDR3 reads TGTGCCAGCAGCCAACCTGGGAACAGGGGAAGTACTGAAGCTTTCTTT. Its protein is CASSQPGNRGSTEAFF.

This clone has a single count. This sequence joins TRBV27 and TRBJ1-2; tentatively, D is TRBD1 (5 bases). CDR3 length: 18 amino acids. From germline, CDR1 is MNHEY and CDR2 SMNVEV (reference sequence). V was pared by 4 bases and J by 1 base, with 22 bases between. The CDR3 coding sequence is TGTGCCAGCAGTTCCCCGAAATCCGGGACGGGGGTTAACTATGGCTACACCTTC. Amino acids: CASSSPKSGTGVNYGYTF.

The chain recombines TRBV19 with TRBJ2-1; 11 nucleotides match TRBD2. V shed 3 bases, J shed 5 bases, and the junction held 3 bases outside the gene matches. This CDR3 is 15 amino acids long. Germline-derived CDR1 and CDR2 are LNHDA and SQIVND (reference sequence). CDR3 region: CASSILGLADNEQFF. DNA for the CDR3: TGTGCCAGTAGTATTCTGGGACTAGCGGACAATGAGCAGTTCTTC.

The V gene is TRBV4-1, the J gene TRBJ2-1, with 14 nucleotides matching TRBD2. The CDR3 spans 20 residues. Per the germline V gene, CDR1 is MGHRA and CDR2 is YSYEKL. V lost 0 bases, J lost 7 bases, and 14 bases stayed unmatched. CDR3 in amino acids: CASSQDLITLGTSGRNEQFF. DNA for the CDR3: TGCGCCAGCAGCCAAGATCTCATCACCCTTGGGACTAGCGGGAGAAATGAGCAGTTCTTC.

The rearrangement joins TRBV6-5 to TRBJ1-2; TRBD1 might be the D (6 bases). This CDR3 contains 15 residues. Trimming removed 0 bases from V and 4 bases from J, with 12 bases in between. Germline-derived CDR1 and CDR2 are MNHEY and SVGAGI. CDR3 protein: CASSYSHRDAYGYTF. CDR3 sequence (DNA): TGTGCCAGCAGTTACTCGCACAGGGATGCCTATGGCTACACCTTC.

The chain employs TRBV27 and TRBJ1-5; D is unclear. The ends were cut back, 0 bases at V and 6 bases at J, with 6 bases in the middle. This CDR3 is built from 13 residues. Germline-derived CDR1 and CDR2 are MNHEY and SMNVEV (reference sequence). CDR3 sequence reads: CASSLSLGQPQHF. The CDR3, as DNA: TGTGCCAGCAGTTTATCGCTCGGTCAGCCCCAGCATTTT.

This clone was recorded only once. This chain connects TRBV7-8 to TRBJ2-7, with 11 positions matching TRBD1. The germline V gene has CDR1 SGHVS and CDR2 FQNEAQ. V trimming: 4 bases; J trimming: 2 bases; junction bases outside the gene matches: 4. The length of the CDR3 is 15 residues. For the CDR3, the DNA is TGTGCCAGCAGCTCACCGGGACAGGGGGCCTACGAGCAGTACTTC. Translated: CASSSPGQGAYEQYF.

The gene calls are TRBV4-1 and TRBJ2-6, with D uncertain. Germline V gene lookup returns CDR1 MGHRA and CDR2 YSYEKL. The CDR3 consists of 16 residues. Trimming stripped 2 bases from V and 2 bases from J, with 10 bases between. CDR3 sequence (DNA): TGCGCCAGCAGCCAAATTAGCATAGCTGGGGCCAACGTCCTGACTTTC. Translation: CASSQISIAGANVLTF.

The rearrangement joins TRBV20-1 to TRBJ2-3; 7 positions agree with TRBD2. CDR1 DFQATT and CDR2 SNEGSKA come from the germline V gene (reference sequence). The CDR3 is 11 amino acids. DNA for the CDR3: TGCGCCGCGGGAGCCCCAGATACGCAGTATTTT. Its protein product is CAAGAPDTQYF.

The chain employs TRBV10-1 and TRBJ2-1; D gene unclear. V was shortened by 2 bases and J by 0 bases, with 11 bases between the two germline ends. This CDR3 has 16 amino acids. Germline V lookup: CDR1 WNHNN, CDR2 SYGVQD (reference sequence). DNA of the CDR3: TGCGCCAGCAGTGAGGACATCCTTAGCTCCTACAATGAGCAGTTCTTC. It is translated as CASSEDILSSYNEQFF.

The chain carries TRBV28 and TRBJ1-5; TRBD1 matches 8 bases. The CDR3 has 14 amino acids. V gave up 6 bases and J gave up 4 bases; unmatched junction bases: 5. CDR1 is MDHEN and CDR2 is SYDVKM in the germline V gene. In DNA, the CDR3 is TGTGCCAGCAGACTGACAGGGGCGAATCAGCCCCAGCATTTT. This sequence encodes CASRLTGANQPQHF.